The present entry profiles one T cell receptor (beta chain) with its context. The antigen remains undetermined. Other nucleotide sequences in the sample specify the same CDR3. The CDR3 is made up of 15 amino acids. V lost 5 bases and J lost 8, with 18 bases in between. The germline gives CDR1 SEHNR, CDR2 FQNEAQ (reference sequence). This specimen belongs to a study of cytomegalovirus exposure and HLA in healthy donors. In the study overall: For the 300 to 400 genotyped donors, over 80% fell within the Caucasian-associated ancestry cluster. Points from the study as a whole: V- and J-gene trimming of TCR beta was linked (in a later analysis) to a missense DCLRE1C variant. Rare sequences made up most TCRs, while some public TCRs were found in many donors. Analyses of presence and absence presupposed an approximately uniform sequencing depth across donors.

Amplification used 60 Vbeta primers and 13 Jbeta primers. The data were produced by immunoSEQ multiplex PCR, yet TCRdb's version contains in-frame clones alone and is incomplete. The table lists about 150,000 clones, 60% to 80% of them singletons. The V call is TRBV7-9, the J call TRBJ1-4; D may be TRBD1 (6 bases). Sequencing used PBMCs. This sequence originates from a man aged 25 to 40 in good health and CMV-seronegative. This CDR3 reads CASSPPTGLGEKLFF. CDR3 nucleotides: TGTGCCAGCAGCCCACCTACAGGGTTGGGAGAAAAACTGTTTTTT.